Listed here is a single T cell receptor (beta chain). Some clones are missing from TCRdb's copy, which holds only in-frame ones; the method was immunoSEQ multiplex PCR. The table records about 17,000 clones, 80% of them present only once. The data belong to a study of blood T cell repertoires in COVID-19. Across the study: Sites across the United States, Italy and Spain contributed samples from acute and convalescent COVID-19. T cells, B-cell-depleted T cells, or PBMCs provided the cDNA or gDNA that served as material.

From germline, CDR1 is SGHAT and CDR2 FQNNGV. The CDR3 sequence is 11 residues long. Trimming cost V 5 bases and J 5 bases, with 6 bases left between them. Sequences were obtained from peripheral blood. The V call is TRBV11-2, the J call TRBJ2-5; D is unresolved. This TCR came from a man older than 75 with acute or convalescent COVID-19. The CDR3 nucleotides are TGTGCCAGCAGCCCACATGAGACCCAGTACTTC. The encoded protein is CASSPHETQYF.